This T cell receptor beta chain was sequenced in a study of monozygotic twins with inflammatory bowel disease. The study's findings and limits: Against healthy co-twins, IBD patients had lower TCRbeta diversity (measured by inverse Simpson). The results supported no single strong signal or clonotype associated with IBD.

TCR libraries were prepared from 3,000 to 3,500 ng total RNA each. Reprocessing the 5' RACE reads, TCRdb reports a single entry for every CDR3 protein and omits DNA. Listed are 200,000 to 250,000 distinct CDR3 sequences; roughly 1.5% falls within the top ten. Researchers isolated total RNA from whole blood without sorting T cells. Note on this clonotype: Its specificity is not known.

Germline CDR1 reads SGHRS; CDR2 reads YFSETQ. The CDR3 sequence is 18 residues long. Input material: blood. The sequence came from a human donor with ulcerative colitis or Crohn's disease, or a healthy co-twin of an affected twin (not recorded which). The V gene is TRBV5-1, the J gene TRBJ2-1; the TCRdb D gene call, TRBD2, has no DNA to confirm it. CDR3 residues: CASSLMASGGSSYNEQFF. The full variable domain, completed using reference TRBV5-1 and TRBJ2-1, is KAGVTQTPRYLIKTRGQQVTLSCSPISGHRSVSWYQQTPGQGLQFLFEYFSETQRNKGNFPGRFSGRQFSNSRSEMNVSTLELGDSALYLCASSLMASGGSSYNEQFFGPGTRLTVL.